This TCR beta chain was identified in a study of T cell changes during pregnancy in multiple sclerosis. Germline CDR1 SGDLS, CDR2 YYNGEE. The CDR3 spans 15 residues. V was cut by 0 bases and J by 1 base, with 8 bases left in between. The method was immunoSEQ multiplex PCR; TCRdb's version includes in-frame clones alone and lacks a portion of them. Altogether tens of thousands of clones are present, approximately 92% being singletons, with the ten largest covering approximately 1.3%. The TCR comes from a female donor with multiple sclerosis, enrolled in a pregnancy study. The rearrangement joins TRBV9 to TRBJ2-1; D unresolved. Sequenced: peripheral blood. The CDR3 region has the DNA TGTGCCAGCAGCGTAGATGGGGTGTCCTACAATGAGCAGTTCTTC. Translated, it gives CASSVDGVSYNEQFF.